These 7 T cell receptor beta chains came from one sample sequenced in a study of early stage breast cancer tumors. The method was immunoSEQ multiplex PCR; TCRdb's version includes in-frame clones alone and lacks a portion of them. The table records roughly 49,000 clones, about 77% of them present only once. Sequenced sample: blood. The receptors come from a person in their forties with breast cancer.

This CDR3 is CASKGAPIGEQYF. CDR3 sequence (DNA): TGTGCCAGCAAAGGGGCCCCCATCGGCGAGCAGTACTTC. The chain combines TRBV2 with TRBJ2-7; D possibly corresponds to TRBD1 (5 bases). Trimming removed 7 bases at V and 6 bases at J, with 16 bases between. CDR1 SNHLY and CDR2 FYNNEI come from the germline V gene. The CDR3 is 13 amino acids.

The rearrangement links TRBV18 to TRBJ2-3; weak D call: TRBD2 (6 bases). This CDR3 region has 14 residues. With 3 bases removed from V and 2 bases from J, the gap between germline ends came to 9 bases. CDR1 KGHSH and CDR2 LQKENI come from the germline V gene. CDR3 bases: TGTGCCAGCTCACCTGCGGGAATCACAGATACGCAGTATTTT. As protein: CASSPAGITDTQYF.

This chain links TRBV10-2 with TRBJ1-1, with a possible D match to TRBD1 (5 bases). Germline CDR1 reads WSHSY; CDR2 reads SAAADI. V dropped 8 bases and J dropped 0 bases, with 13 bases sitting between them. This CDR3 region has 14 residues. The CDR3: CASRDAPMNTEAFF. DNA of the CDR3: TGCGCCAGCCGGGACGCTCCGATGAACACTGAAGCTTTCTTT.

This chain connects TRBV6-1 to TRBJ2-1; D is ambiguous. Trimming shortened V by 5 bases and J by 0 bases, and 11 bases separated the two germline ends. Germline assignment: CDR1 MNHNS and CDR2 SASEGT. The CDR3 length is 15 residues. The CDR3 DNA reads as TGTGCCAGCAGTACCCATGTAAGCTCCTACAATGAGCAGTTCTTC. This translates into CASSTHVSSYNEQFF.

The J gene is TRBJ2-5, the V gene TRBV30, with 9 nucleotides matching TRBD2. V was clipped by 3 bases and J by 5 bases; unmatched bases: 4. Germline lookup yields CDR1 GTSNPN and CDR2 SVGIG (reference sequence). The CDR3 is 13 residues long. Here the CDR3 DNA reads TGTGCCTGGAGAGGACTAGCGCGCGAGACCCAGTACTTC. This gives the protein CAWRGLARETQYF.

The gene calls are TRBV14 and TRBJ2-2; 7 nucleotides align to TRBD1. V lost 3 bases, J lost 2 bases, and 6 bases stayed unmatched. CDR3 length: 16 residues. Germline V lookup: CDR1 SGHDN, CDR2 FVKESK. DNA for the CDR3: TGTGCCAGCAGCCAGCTCGGGACAGCTAACACCGGGGAGCTGTTTTTT. It translates to CASSQLGTANTGELFF.

The chain joins TRBV29-1 to TRBJ2-1, with 7 bases lining up with TRBD2. The junction had 15 bases not matched to a gene; V was cut back by 3 bases and J by 4 bases. Germline lookup yields CDR1 SQVTM and CDR2 ANQGSEA. This CDR3 is built from 17 residues. CDR3 in amino acids: CSVDHRSSGDLYNEQFF. Written as DNA, the CDR3 is TGCAGCGTTGATCATCGATCGAGCGGGGACCTATACAATGAGCAGTTCTTC.